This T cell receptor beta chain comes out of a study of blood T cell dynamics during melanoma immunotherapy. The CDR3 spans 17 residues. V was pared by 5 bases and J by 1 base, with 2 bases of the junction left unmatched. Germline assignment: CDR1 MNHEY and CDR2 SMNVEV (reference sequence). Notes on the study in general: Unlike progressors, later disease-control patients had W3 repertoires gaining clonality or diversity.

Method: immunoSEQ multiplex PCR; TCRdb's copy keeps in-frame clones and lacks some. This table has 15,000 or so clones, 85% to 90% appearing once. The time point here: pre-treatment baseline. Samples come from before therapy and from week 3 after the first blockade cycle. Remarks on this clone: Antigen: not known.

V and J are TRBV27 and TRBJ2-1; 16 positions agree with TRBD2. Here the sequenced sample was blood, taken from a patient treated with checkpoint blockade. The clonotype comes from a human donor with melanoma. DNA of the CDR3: TGTGCCAGCAGTGGGACTAGCGGGGGGGCTTCCTACAATGAGCAGTTCTTC. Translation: CASSGTSGGASYNEQFF.